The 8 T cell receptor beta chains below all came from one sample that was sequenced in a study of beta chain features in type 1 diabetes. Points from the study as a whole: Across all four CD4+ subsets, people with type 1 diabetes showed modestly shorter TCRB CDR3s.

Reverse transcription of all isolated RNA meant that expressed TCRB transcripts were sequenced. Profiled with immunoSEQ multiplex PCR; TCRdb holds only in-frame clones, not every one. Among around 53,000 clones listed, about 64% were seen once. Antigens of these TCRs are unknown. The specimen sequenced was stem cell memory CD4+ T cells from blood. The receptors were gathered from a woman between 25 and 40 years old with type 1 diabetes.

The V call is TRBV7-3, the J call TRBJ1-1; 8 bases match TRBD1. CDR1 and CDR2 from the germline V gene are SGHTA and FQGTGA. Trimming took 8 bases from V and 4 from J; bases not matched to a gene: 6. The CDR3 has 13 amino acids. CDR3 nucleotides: TGTGCCAGCGGTGACAGGGGCAGCACTGAAGCTTTCTTT. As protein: CASGDRGSTEAFF.

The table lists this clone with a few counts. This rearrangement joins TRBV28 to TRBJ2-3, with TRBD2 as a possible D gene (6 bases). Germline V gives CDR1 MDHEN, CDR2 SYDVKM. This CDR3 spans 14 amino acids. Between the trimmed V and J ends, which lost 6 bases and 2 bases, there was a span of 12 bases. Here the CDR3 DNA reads TGTGCCAGCAGGATAGCGGATAACACAGATACGCAGTATTTT. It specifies CASRIADNTDTQYF.

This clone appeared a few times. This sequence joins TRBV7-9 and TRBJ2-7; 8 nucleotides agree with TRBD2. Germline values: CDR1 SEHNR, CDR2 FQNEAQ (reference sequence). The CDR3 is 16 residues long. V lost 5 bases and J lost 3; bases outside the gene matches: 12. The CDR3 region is CASSPSMISGNYEQYF. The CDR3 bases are TGTGCCAGCAGCCCAAGCATGATTAGCGGGAACTACGAGCAGTACTTC.

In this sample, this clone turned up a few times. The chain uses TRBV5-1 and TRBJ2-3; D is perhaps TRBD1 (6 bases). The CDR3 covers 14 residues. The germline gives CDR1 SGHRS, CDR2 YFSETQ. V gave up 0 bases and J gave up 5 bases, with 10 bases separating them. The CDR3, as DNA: TGCGCCAGCAGCTTGGACAGGGTAGGAGATACGCAGTATTTT. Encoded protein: CASSLDRVGDTQYF.

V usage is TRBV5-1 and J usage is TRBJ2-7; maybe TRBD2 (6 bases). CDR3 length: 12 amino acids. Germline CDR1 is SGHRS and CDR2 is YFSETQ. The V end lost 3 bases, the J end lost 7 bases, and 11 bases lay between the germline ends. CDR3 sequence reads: CASSWGTAEQYF. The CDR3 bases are TGCGCCAGCAGCTGGGGGACTGCGGAGCAGTACTTC.

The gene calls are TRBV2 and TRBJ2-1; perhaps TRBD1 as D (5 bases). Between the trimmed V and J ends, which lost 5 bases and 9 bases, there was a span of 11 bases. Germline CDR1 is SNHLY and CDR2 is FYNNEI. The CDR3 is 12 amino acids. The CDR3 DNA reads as TGTGCCAGCAGTCTCAGGGTCGGTGAGCAGTTCTTC. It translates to CASSLRVGEQFF.

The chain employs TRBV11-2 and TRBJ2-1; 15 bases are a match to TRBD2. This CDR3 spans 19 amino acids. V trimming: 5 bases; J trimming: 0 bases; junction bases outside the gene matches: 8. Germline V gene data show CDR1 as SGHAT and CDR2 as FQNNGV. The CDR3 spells CASSRGGTSGRSSYNEQFF. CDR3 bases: TGTGCCAGCAGCCGGGGGGGGACTAGCGGGAGGAGCTCCTACAATGAGCAGTTCTTC.

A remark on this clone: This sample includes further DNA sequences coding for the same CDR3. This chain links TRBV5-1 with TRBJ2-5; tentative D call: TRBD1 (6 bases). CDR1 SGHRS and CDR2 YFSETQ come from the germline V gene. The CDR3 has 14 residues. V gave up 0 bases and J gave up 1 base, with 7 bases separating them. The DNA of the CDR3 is TGCGCCAGCAGCTTGGGACAGGTCCAAGAGACCCAGTACTTC. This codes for CASSLGQVQETQYF. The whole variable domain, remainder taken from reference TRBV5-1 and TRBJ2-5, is KAGVTQTPRYLIKTRGQQVTLSCSPISGHRSVSWYQQTPGQGLQFLFEYFSETQRNKGNFPGRFSGRQFSNSRSEMNVSTLELGDSALYLCASSLGQVQETQYFGPGTRLLVL.